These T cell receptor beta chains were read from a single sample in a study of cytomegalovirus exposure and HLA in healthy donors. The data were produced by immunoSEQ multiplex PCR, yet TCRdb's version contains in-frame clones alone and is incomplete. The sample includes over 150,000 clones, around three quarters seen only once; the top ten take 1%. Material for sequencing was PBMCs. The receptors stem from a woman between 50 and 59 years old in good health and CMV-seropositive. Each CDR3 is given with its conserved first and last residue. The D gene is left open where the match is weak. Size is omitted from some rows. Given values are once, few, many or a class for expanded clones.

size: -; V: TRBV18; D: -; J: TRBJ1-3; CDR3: CASSPGQLLSGNTIYF; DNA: TGTGCCAGCTCACCCGGACAGCTCCTCTCTGGAAACACCATATATTTT
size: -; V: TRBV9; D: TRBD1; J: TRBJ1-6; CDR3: CASSGRQGGLAPLHF; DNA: TGTGCCAGCAGCGGAAGACAGGGGGGCTTGGCACCCCTCCACTTT
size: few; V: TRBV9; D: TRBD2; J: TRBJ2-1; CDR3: CASSAASGLYNEQFF; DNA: TGTGCCAGCAGCGCCGCTAGCGGCCTCTACAATGAGCAGTTCTTC
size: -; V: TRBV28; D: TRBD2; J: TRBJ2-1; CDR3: CASSLHPGLAGYNEQFF; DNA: TGTGCCAGCAGTCTCCACCCTGGGCTAGCGGGATACAATGAGCAGTTCTTC
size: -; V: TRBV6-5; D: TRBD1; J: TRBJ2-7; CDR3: CASKKGQGKEQYF; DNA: TGTGCCAGCAAGAAGGGACAGGGGAAGGAGCAGTACTTC
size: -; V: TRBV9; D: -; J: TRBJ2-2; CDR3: CASSVSGGAYTGELFF; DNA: TGTGCCAGCAGCGTAAGTGGAGGGGCTTACACCGGGGAGCTGTTTTTT
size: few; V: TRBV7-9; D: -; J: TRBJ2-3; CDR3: CASSFTSPKFRDTQYF; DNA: TGTGCCAGCAGCTTTACTAGCCCAAAGTTCCGGGATACGCAGTATTTT
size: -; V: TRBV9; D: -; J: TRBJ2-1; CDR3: CASSATADEQFF; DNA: TGTGCCAGCAGCGCCACAGCCGATGAGCAGTTCTTC
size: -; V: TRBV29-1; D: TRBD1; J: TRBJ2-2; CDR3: CSVVSGQWNTGELFF; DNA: TGCAGCGTCGTGTCGGGACAGTGGAACACCGGGGAGCTGTTTTTT
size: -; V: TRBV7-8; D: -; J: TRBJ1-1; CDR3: CASSLANRAEAFF; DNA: TGTGCCAGCAGCTTAGCCAACAGGGCTGAAGCTTTCTTT
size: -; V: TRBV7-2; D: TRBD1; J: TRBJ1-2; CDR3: CASSIRQGALSYGYTF; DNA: TGTGCCAGCAGCATTAGACAGGGGGCGCTCAGCTATGGCTACACCTTC
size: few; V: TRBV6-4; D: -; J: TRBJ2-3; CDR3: CASSEQGTDTQYF; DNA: TGTGCCAGCAGTGAACAGGGCACAGATACGCAGTATTTT